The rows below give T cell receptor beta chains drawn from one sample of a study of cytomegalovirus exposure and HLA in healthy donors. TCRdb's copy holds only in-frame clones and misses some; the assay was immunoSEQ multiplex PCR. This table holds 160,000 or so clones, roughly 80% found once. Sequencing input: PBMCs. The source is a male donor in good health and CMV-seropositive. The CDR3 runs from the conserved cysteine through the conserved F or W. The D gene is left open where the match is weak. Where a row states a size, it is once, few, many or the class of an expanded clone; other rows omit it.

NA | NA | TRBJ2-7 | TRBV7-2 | CASSLAASKPYEQYF | TGTGCCAGCAGCTTAGCGGCCTCCAAACCCTACGAGCAGTACTTC
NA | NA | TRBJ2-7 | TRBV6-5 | CASSYSARPYEQYF | TGTGCCAGCAGTTACTCAGCCAGGCCGTACGAGCAGTACTTC
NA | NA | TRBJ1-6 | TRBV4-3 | CASSQDEAANSPLHF | TGCGCCAGCAGCCAAGATGAGGCTGCCAATTCACCCCTCCACTTT
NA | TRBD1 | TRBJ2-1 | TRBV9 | CASSVGRQGVNNEQFF | TGTGCCAGCAGCGTAGGTCGGCAGGGGGTTAACAATGAGCAGTTCTTC
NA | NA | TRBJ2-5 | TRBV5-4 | CASSLAAGEETQYF | TGTGCCAGCAGCTTGGCGGCAGGGGAAGAGACCCAGTACTTC
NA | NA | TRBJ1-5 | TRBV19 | CASRARDGSSNQPQHF | TGTGCCAGTAGAGCACGGGACGGGAGTAGCAATCAGCCCCAGCATTTT
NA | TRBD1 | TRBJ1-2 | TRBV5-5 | CASSQRIKGADGYTF | TGTGCCAGCAGCCAACGGATCAAGGGGGCGGATGGCTACACCTTC
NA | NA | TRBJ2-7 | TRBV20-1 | CSARTGYEQYF | TGCAGTGCTAGAACTGGCTACGAGCAGTACTTC
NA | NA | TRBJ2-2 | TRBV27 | CASSLFAGGELFF | TGTGCCAGCAGTTTGTTCGCGGGCGGGGAGCTGTTTTTT
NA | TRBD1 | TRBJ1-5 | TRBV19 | CASSIPDRDSQPQHF | TGTGCCAGTAGTATCCCCGACAGGGACAGTCAGCCCCAGCATTTT
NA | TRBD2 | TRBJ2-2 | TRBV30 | CAWSVLRLAGGANTGELFF | TGTGCCTGGAGTGTACTTCGACTAGCGGGGGGGGCGAACACCGGGGAGCTGTTTTTT
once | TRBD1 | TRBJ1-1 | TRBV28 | CASKGQLNTEAFF | TGTGCCAGCAAGGGACAGTTGAACACTGAAGCTTTCTTT
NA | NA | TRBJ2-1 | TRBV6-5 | CASIQGRGYNEQFF | TGTGCCAGCATCCAGGGTAGGGGCTACAATGAGCAGTTCTTC
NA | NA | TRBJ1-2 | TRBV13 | CASSSGGANYGYTF | TGTGCCAGCAGCAGCGGGGGGGCTAACTATGGCTACACCTTC
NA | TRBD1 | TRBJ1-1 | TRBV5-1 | CASSSGQGTNTEAFF | TGCGCCAGCAGCTCGGGACAGGGGACGAACACTGAAGCTTTCTTT
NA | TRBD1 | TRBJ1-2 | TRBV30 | CAWSAGQGWGYTF | TGTGCCTGGAGCGCGGGACAGGGGTGGGGCTACACCTTC
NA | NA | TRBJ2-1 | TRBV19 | CASSIGATYNEQFF | TGTGCCAGTAGTATAGGGGCAACCTACAATGAGCAGTTCTTC
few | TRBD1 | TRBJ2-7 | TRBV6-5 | CASSYSPGQGYEQYF | TGTGCCAGCAGTTACTCCCCGGGACAGGGGTATGAGCAGTACTTC
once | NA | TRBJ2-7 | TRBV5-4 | CASSTDRLREQYF | TGTGCCAGCAGCACGGACAGACTGCGGGAGCAGTACTTC
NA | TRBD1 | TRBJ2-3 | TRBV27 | CASSLSHRGDTQYF | TGTGCCAGCAGTTTATCTCACAGGGGAGATACGCAGTATTTT
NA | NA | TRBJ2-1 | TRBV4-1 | CASSRGTPNEQFF | TGCGCCAGCAGTAGGGGGACCCCCAATGAGCAGTTCTTC
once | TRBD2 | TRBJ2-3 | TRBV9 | CASSVDASGRSTDTQYF | TGTGCCAGCAGCGTAGACGCTAGCGGGAGAAGCACAGATACGCAGTATTTT
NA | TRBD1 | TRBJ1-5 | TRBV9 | CASSYGTDNQPQHF | TGTGCCAGCAGCTACGGGACAGACAATCAGCCCCAGCATTTT
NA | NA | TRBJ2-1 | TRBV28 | CASSPLAVGNEQFF | TGTGCCAGCAGTCCCTTAGCGGTGGGCAATGAGCAGTTCTTC
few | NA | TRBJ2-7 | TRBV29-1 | CSVNRVNEQYF | TGCAGCGTCAACAGGGTGAACGAGCAGTACTTC
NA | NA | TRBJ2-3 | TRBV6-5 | CASSYKPAVPDTQYF | TGTGCCAGCAGTTACAAACCAGCGGTTCCGGATACGCAGTATTTT
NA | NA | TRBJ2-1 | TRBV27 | CASSTPFYQDVRGPSSYNEQFF | TGTGCCAGCAGTACCCCTTTTTATCAGGACGTAAGGGGTCCGAGCTCCTACAATGAGCAGTTCTTC
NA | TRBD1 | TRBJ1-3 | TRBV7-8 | CASSTGTGGHSGNTIYF | TGTGCCAGCAGCACCGGGACAGGGGGACACTCTGGAAACACCATATATTTT
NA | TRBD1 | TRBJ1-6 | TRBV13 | CASSTTGFNSPLHF | TGTGCCAGCAGCACGACAGGGTTTAATTCACCCCTCCACTTT
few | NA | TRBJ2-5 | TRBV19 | CASTQFGSGQETQYF | TGTGCCAGTACACAGTTCGGCTCTGGCCAAGAGACCCAGTACTTC
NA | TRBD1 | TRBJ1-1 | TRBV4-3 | CASSQRTGMNTEAFF | TGCGCCAGCAGCCAGCGGACAGGGATGAACACTGAAGCTTTCTTT
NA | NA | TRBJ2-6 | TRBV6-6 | CATRDTNSGANVLTF | TGTGCCACCCGGGACACGAACTCTGGGGCCAACGTCCTGACTTTC
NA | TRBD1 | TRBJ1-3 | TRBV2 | CASSGVWVGRGTSGNTIYF | TGTGCCAGCAGTGGTGTTTGGGTAGGCAGGGGGACCTCTGGAAACACCATATATTTT
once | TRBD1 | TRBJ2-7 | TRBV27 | CASSLGTANYEQYF | TGTGCCAGCAGTTTAGGGACAGCTAACTACGAGCAGTACTTC
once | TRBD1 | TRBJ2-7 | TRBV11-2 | CASSLEGRDRVVRGSYEQYF | TGTGCCAGCAGCTTAGAGGGCAGGGACAGGGTTGTTCGGGGCTCCTACGAGCAGTACTTC
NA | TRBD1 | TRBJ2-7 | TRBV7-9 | CASSSTGGTYEQYF | TGTGCCAGCAGCTCCACAGGGGGGACCTACGAGCAGTACTTC
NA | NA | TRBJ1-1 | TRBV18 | CASSPRQPVDTEAFF | TGTGCCAGCTCACCGAGACAGCCTGTGGACACTGAAGCTTTCTTT
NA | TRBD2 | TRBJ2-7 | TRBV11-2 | CASSSLAGGFSYEQYF | TGTGCCAGCAGCTCCCTAGCGGGAGGGTTTTCCTACGAGCAGTACTTC
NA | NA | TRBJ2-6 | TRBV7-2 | CASSPKGGGFSGANVLTF | TGTGCCAGCAGCCCCAAGGGCGGGGGCTTCTCTGGGGCCAACGTCCTGACTTTC
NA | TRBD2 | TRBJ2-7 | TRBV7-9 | CSSSSRLSSGSYEQYF | TGTTCCAGCAGCTCGAGGCTGTCTAGCGGCTCCTACGAGCAGTACTTC
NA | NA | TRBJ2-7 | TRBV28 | CASSLGSPSYEQYF | TGTGCCAGCAGTCTCGGGAGCCCTTCCTACGAGCAGTACTTC
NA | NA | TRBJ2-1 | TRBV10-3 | CAIHQRPYNEQFF | TGTGCCATCCACCAGCGGCCATACAATGAGCAGTTCTTC
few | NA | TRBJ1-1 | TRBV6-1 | CASSALGANTEAFF | TGTGCCAGCAGTGCCCTGGGGGCGAACACTGAAGCTTTCTTT
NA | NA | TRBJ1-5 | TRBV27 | CASSIQTPTDSQPQHF | TGTGCCAGCAGTATTCAGACACCCACTGATAGTCAGCCCCAGCATTTT
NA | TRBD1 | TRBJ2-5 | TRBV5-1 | CASSGGQGAGETQYF | TGCGCCAGCAGCGGTGGACAGGGGGCAGGGGAGACCCAGTACTTC
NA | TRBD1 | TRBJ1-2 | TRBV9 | CASSVIDRGGYTF | TGTGCCAGCAGCGTAATAGACAGGGGCGGCTACACCTTC
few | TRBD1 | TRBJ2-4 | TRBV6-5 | CASSSEGAAGQYF | TGTGCCAGCAGTTCTGAGGGGGCTGCCGGTCAGTACTTC
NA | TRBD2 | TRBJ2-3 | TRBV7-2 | CASSLIGSGRGVDTQYF | TGTGCCAGCAGCTTAATCGGTAGCGGGAGAGGGGTCGATACGCAGTATTTT